The 18 T cell receptor beta chains reported below all come from one sample, sequenced in a study of identical twins. TCRdb re-analysed the 5' RACE reads in MiXCR, keeping a single row per CDR3 protein. The table has hundreds of thousands of distinct CDR3 sequences, 21% seen once; the top ten hold 4% to 4.5%. In addition, the sample was reused for a study of T cells expressing NK-cell markers.

Sequencing was done on a sample of PBMCs. Every receptor here comes from a young woman in good health.

The sample holds many counts of this clonotype. The V and J genes are TRBV7-2 and TRBJ2-3; D is perhaps TRBD2 (6 bases). V gave up 8 bases and J gave up 6 bases, with 18 bases separating them. Germline V CDR1 and CDR2: SGHTA, FQGNSA. The CDR3 sequence is 14 residues long. In DNA, the CDR3 is TGTGCCAGCTCGCGGGGAAGAGGGTCTGATACGCAGTATTTT. It encodes CASSRGRGSDTQYF. The variable domain in full, with the rest retrieved from reference TRBV7-2 and TRBJ2-3, is GAGVSQSPSNKVTEKGKDVELRCDPISGHTALYWYRQSLGQGLEFLIYFQGNSAPDKSGLPSDRFSAERTGGSVSTLTIQRTQQEDSAVYLCASSRGRGSDTQYFGPGTRLTVL.

This clonotype was seen ten or more times. The DNA for the CDR3 is TGTGCCAGCACCCACAGGGGAGGGACAAATGAAAAACTGTTTTTT. Its protein is CASTHRGGTNEKLFF. This chain links TRBV6-1 with TRBJ1-4; the match to TRBD1 covers 7 bases. The CDR3 contains 15 residues. Trimming at V came to 7 bases and at J to 5 bases, leaving 10 bases not matched to a gene. CDR1 MNHNS and CDR2 SASEGT come from the germline V gene.

This clonotype occurred many times. The V gene is TRBV27, the J gene TRBJ2-7; 8 bases line up with TRBD1. The V and J ends lost 7 bases and 4 bases, in that order; junction bases with no gene match: 12. The germline CDR1 and CDR2 sequences are MNHEY and SMNVEV (reference sequence). CDR3 length equals 15 residues. The CDR3 DNA reads TGTGCCAGCACCTCTCACAGGACAGGGAAGTACGAGCAGTACTTC. Its translation: CASTSHRTGKYEQYF.

This clonotype was detected only a few times. A read error may account for a junction end that differs from germline. The CDR3 DNA reads as TGTGCTAGCAGCTTAAACAGGGTGGATGAGCAGTTCTTC. Its translation: CASSLNRVDEQFF. The V gene is TRBV7-7, the J gene TRBJ2-1; a possible D gene is TRBD1 (6 bases). Per germline, CDR1 SSHAT and CDR2 FNYEAQ (reference sequence). CDR3 length: 13 residues.

In this sample, this clonotype turned up many times. The V and J genes are TRBV10-3 and TRBJ2-3; D remains unclear. Germline V gene data show CDR1 as ENHRY and CDR2 as SYGVKD. Trimming removed 8 bases from V and 1 base from J, with 16 bases in between. The CDR3 has 15 residues. The CDR3 nucleotides are TGTGCCATCGGGTACTCTGCTGGTGGCACAGATACGCAGTATTTT. This encodes CAIGYSAGGTDTQYF.

The V call is TRBV12-3 or TRBV12-4, the J call TRBJ2-4; 8 nucleotides agree with TRBD2. After removal of 3 bases from V and 3 bases from J, the junction contained 7 bases not matched to a gene. The length of the CDR3 is 16 residues. As DNA, the CDR3 is TGTGCCAGCAGTTTTCGGGGGGGCGCTAGCAAAAACATTCAGTACTTC. The encoded protein is CASSFRGGASKNIQYF.

This clonotype was seen more than once but under ten times. V and J are TRBV13 and TRBJ2-5; D is unclear. The CDR3 is 14 residues long. Trimming stripped 0 bases from V and 5 bases from J, with 10 bases between. From germline, CDR1 is PRHDT and CDR2 FYEKMQ (reference sequence). This CDR3 is CASSLGSRKETQYF. CDR3 bases: TGTGCCAGCAGCTTAGGGTCTAGGAAGGAGACCCAGTACTTC.

This clonotype showed up many times. Germline is not matched at one junction end, which may reflect a read error. The chain combines TRBV12-3 or TRBV12-4 with TRBJ2-7, with 7 bases that match TRBD1. This CDR3 has 14 residues. The CDR3 DNA reads TGTGCCAGCAGCTTAGGGGGCCCCTCCTACGAGCAGTACTTC. It specifies CASSLGGPSYEQYF.

This clonotype was seen a handful of times. In nucleotides, the CDR3 is TGCAGTGCTAGACAGGACCGCGCGCGGTATGGCTACACCTTC. It codes for CSARQDRARYGYTF. The V and J genes are TRBV20-1 and TRBJ1-2, with D unclear. Trimming cost V 2 bases and J 5 bases, with 15 bases left between them. The CDR3 contains 14 residues. Germline lookup yields CDR1 DFQATT and CDR2 SNEGSKA (reference sequence).

The chain carries TRBV5-1 and TRBJ2-1; either TRBD1 or TRBD2 may fit D (5 bases each). V was pared by 4 bases and J by 7 bases, with 15 bases between. The germline V gene encodes CDR1 SGHRS and CDR2 YFSETQ. This CDR3 region has 14 residues. CDR3 DNA sequence: TGCGCCAGCAGCCCCCAACCGGGGCCGAATGAGCAGTTCTTC. Amino acids: CASSPQPGPNEQFF.

This clonotype showed up just a few times. The V call is TRBV14, the J call TRBJ2-4; D unresolved. V was pared by 3 bases and J by 0 bases, with 6 bases between. This CDR3 region has 14 residues. Germline-derived CDR1 and CDR2 are SGHDN and FVKESK. The CDR3 DNA sequence: TGTGCCAGCAGCCATGAAGAAGCCAAAAACATTCAGTACTTC. Translating it yields CASSHEEAKNIQYF.

This clonotype was picked up a small number of times. The rearrangement links TRBV24-1 to TRBJ2-1, with D unresolved. The CDR3 loop spans 12 amino acids. V was clipped by 4 bases and J by 4 bases, with 4 bases between them. CDR1 and CDR2 from the germline V gene are KGHDR and SFDVKD. CDR3 protein: CATSDHYNEQFF. The CDR3 nucleotides read TGTGCCACCAGTGACCATTACAATGAGCAGTTCTTC.

This chain connects TRBV10-3 to TRBJ2-3; D is unclear. Germline values: CDR1 ENHRY, CDR2 SYGVKD. Trimming took 4 bases from V and 0 from J, leaving 5 bases between them. The CDR3 has 13 amino acids. CDR3 nucleotide sequence: TGTGCCATCAGTGCGACTAGCACAGATACGCAGTATTTT. Translating gives CAISATSTDTQYF.

The chain uses TRBV21-1 and TRBJ1-2; the table gives TRBD1 as D, unverified against the DNA. TRBV21-1 counts as a pseudogene. The CDR3 is made up of 16 amino acids. The CDR3 spells CASSKGGSPRGYGYTF. The CDR3 region has the DNA TGTGCCAGCAGCAAAGGAGGCAGCCCGAGGGGATATGGCTACACCTTC.

The chain links TRBV20-1 to TRBJ2-3, with a possible D match to TRBD2 (6 bases). Germline V lookup: CDR1 DFQATT, CDR2 SNEGSKA (reference sequence). This CDR3 is built from 15 residues. Trimming removed 6 bases from V and 1 base from J, with 17 bases in between. The CDR3 here is CSATLGGVGTDTQYF. The DNA for the CDR3 is TGCAGTGCCACGCTTGGCGGGGTCGGCACAGATACGCAGTATTTT.

This clonotype was counted a few times. V and J are TRBV25-1 and TRBJ1-2; D gene unclear. CDR3 size: 13 residues. The V and J ends lost 0 bases and 8 bases respectively, with 10 bases between them. In germline, CDR1 is MGHDK, CDR2 SYGVNS. The CDR3 coding sequence is TGTGCCAGCAGTGAATACTCCCACGGCGGCTACACCTTC. This translates into CASSEYSHGGYTF.

The rearrangement links TRBV12-3 or TRBV12-4 to TRBJ2-7, with TRBD2 as a possible D gene (6 bases). CDR3 length: 13 amino acids. The V and J ends lost 7 bases and 7 bases respectively, with 17 bases between them. CDR3: CASKLTRGWEQYF. CDR3 sequence (DNA): TGTGCCAGCAAACTGACCCGGGGGTGGGAGCAGTACTTC.

This clonotype was counted between two and nine times. The J gene is TRBJ2-1, the V gene TRBV12-3 or TRBV12-4; 9 bases fit TRBD1. Trimming took 6 bases from V and 7 from J; bases not matched to a gene: 7. The CDR3 is made up of 14 amino acids. The CDR3: CASRPGQGRNEQFF. The CDR3 region has the DNA TGTGCCAGCAGACCGGGACAGGGTAGAAATGAGCAGTTCTTC.